These 3 T cell receptor beta chains came from one sample sequenced in a study of control samples from healthy donors and cancer patients. Sequenced by immunoSEQ multiplex PCR; TCRdb stores in-frame clones only, minus some. Of approximately 130,000 clones in the sample, approximately 88% were seen once. What was sequenced was blood. These receptors came from a man between 50 and 59 years old in good health.

The chain couples TRBV29-1 to TRBJ2-7; the D is unclear. The CDR3 runs to 12 residues. The V end was cut by 7 bases, the J end by 0 bases, with 10 bases between. Germline V CDR1 and CDR2: SQVTM, ANQGSEA. The CDR3 protein is CSALHTSYEQYF. CDR3 coding DNA: TGCAGCGCCCTACATACCTCCTACGAGCAGTACTTC.

The rearrangement links TRBV7-9 to TRBJ1-3, with 11 bases fitting TRBD1. Germline CDR1 reads SEHNR; CDR2 reads FQNEAQ (reference sequence). With 5 bases clipped from V and 3 bases from J, the junction kept 6 bases outside the gene matches. The CDR3 consists of 16 residues. The CDR3 region is CASSRTGGAFGNTIYF. DNA for the CDR3: TGTGCCAGCAGCCGGACAGGGGGCGCTTTTGGAAACACCATATATTTT.

The rearrangement joins TRBV10-2 to TRBJ2-7, with a tentative D call TRBD2 (5 bases). Per germline, CDR1 WSHSY and CDR2 SAAADI. V was clipped by 5 bases and J by 6 bases, with 20 bases between them. This CDR3 is 15 amino acids long. The CDR3 nucleotides read TGCGCCAGCAGTCTTGGAAGGGAGCCCTTTCGCGAGCAGTACTTC. Amino acids: CASSLGREPFREQYF.